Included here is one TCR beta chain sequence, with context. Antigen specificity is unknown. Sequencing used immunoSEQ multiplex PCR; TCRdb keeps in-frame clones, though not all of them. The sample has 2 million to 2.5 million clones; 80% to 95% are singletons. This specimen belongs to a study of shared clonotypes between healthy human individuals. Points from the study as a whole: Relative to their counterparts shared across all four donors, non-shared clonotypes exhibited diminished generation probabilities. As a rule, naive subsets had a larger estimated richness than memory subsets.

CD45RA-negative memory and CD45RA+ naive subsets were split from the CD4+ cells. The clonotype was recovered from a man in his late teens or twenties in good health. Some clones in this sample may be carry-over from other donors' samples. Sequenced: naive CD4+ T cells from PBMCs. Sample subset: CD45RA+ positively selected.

CDR3 in amino acids: CASSLSGTGGARWFYEQYF. CDR3 bases: TGCGCCAGCAGCCTATCCGGGACAGGGGGCGCAAGATGGTTCTACGAGCAGTACTTC. This chain connects TRBV5-1 to TRBJ2-7, with 12 bases lining up with TRBD1. CDR1 and CDR2 (germline): SGHRS, YFSETQ. This CDR3 comprises 19 residues. V lost 4 bases and J lost 3; bases outside the gene matches: 17.